This entry lists 14 T cell receptor beta chains sequenced from one sample in a study of cytomegalovirus exposure and HLA in healthy donors. The PCR used 60 Vbeta and 13 Jbeta primers. The repertoire was sequenced with immunoSEQ multiplex PCR; TCRdb's copy has only in-frame clones and lacks some. The table has fewer than 200,000 clones, 76% seen once. Material: PBMCs. The receptors stem from a female donor in good health and CMV-seronegative.

Here the CDR3 reads CASSYSNSVPGEQYF. The CDR3, as DNA: TGTGCCAGCAGTTACTCAAATTCGGTCCCAGGCGAGCAGTACTTC. This rearrangement joins TRBV6-5 to TRBJ2-7, with no clear D. Trimming removed 0 bases from V and 6 bases from J, with 15 bases in between. The CDR3 loop spans 15 amino acids. CDR1 and CDR2 (germline): MNHEY, SVGAGI.

This clone was detected only once. The chain is built from TRBV11-2 and TRBJ2-5; D call uncertain. This CDR3 spans 14 amino acids. The ends were cut back, 0 bases at V and 0 bases at J, with 5 bases in the middle. Germline CDR1 and CDR2: SGHAT and FQNNGV. The CDR3 region has the DNA TGTGCCAGCAGCTTAGACGTAAACCAAGAGACCCAGTACTTC. This sequence encodes CASSLDVNQETQYF.

The V and J genes are TRBV15 and TRBJ2-5; maybe TRBD2 (6 bases). The germline V and J ends were trimmed by 0 bases and 0 bases, with 17 bases remaining between them. Germline CDR1 LNHNV, CDR2 YYDKDF (reference sequence). The CDR3 extends over 18 amino acids. This CDR3 reads CATSRDRAGSWYQETQYF. The CDR3 nucleotides are TGTGCCACCAGCAGAGATCGGGCGGGGAGCTGGTACCAAGAGACCCAGTACTTC.

The genes are TRBV7-2 and TRBJ1-5; the D is unclear. Between the trimmed V and J ends, which lost 5 bases and 3 bases, there was a span of 11 bases. The CDR3 runs to 14 residues. Per germline, CDR1 SGHTA and CDR2 FQGNSA. CDR3 loop: CASSEDTVNQPQHF. The CDR3 bases are TGTGCCAGCAGCGAAGACACCGTCAATCAGCCCCAGCATTTT.

The chain links TRBV6-6 to TRBJ2-7; TRBD2 matches 13 bases. Germline V gives CDR1 MNHNY, CDR2 SVGAGI (reference sequence). There are 15 residues in the CDR3. V lost 5 bases to trimming and J lost 4 bases; unmatched junction nucleotides: 5. The CDR3 region has the DNA TGTGCCAGCAGTGGGGGACTAGCGGGAAGTTACGAGCAGTACTTC. As protein: CASSGGLAGSYEQYF.

This chain links TRBV7-8 with TRBJ2-7; D unclear. Trimming removed 1 base from V and 3 bases from J, with 7 bases in between. Germline loops: CDR1 SGHVS, CDR2 FQNEAQ. The CDR3 extends over 13 amino acids. The CDR3: CASSLDTLYEQYF. Here the CDR3 DNA reads TGTGCCAGCAGCTTAGACACCCTCTACGAGCAGTACTTC.

This rearrangement joins TRBV10-3 to TRBJ2-2; TRBD2 agrees at 7 bases. CDR3 length: 15 amino acids. V lost 0 bases to trimming and J lost 4 bases; unmatched junction nucleotides: 2. Germline assignment: CDR1 ENHRY and CDR2 SYGVKD. The CDR3 nucleotides read TGTGCCATCAGTGAGTCCGGGACTACCACCGGGGAGCTGTTTTTT. Encoded protein: CAISESGTTTGELFF.

This chain links TRBV14 with TRBJ2-7; D is possibly TRBD2 (5 bases). Trimming removed 2 bases at V and 2 bases at J, with 13 bases between. This CDR3 is built from 15 residues. Germline CDR1 and CDR2: SGHDN and FVKESK. This CDR3 reads CASSQTSGSTYEQYF. The CDR3 coding sequence is TGTGCCAGCAGCCAAACCTCGGGATCGACCTACGAGCAGTACTTC.

The chain has TRBV5-1 and TRBJ1-3; 7 nucleotides align to TRBD1. V was clipped by 4 bases and J by 4 bases; unmatched bases: 2. From germline, CDR1 is SGHRS and CDR2 YFSETQ. This CDR3 comprises 13 residues. CDR3: CASSTGQGNTIYF. CDR3 coding DNA: TGCGCCAGCAGCACGGGACAGGGAAACACCATATATTTT. The full variable domain, in which reference TRBV5-1 and TRBJ1-3 provide the parts outside the CDR3, is KAGVTQTPRYLIKTRGQQVTLSCSPISGHRSVSWYQQTPGQGLQFLFEYFSETQRNKGNFPGRFSGRQFSNSRSEMNVSTLELGDSALYLCASSTGQGNTIYFGEGSWLTVV.

V gene TRBV7-2 combines with J gene TRBJ2-3, with 15 bases lining up with TRBD2. The CDR3 consists of 17 residues. J was trimmed by 2 bases and V by 6 bases; bases with no gene match: 6. CDR1 is SGHTA, CDR2 FQGNSA, per germline. In nucleotides, the CDR3 is TGTGCCAGCAGGGGACTAGCGGGGGGCCACCCCACAGATACGCAGTATTTT. Translation gives CASRGLAGGHPTDTQYF.

The chain employs TRBV6-5 and TRBJ1-2; maybe TRBD1 (6 bases). V lost 5 bases and J 5 bases, leaving 15 bases between the germline ends. The germline gives CDR1 MNHEY, CDR2 SVGAGI. The CDR3 consists of 14 residues. Here the CDR3 DNA reads TGTGCCAGCAGTCTTGACAGGAGCCTATATGGCTACACCTTC. Protein: CASSLDRSLYGYTF.

The chain links TRBV4-2 to TRBJ1-4; unclear D gene. CDR3 length: 14 residues. The V end was cut by 1 base, the J end by 7 bases, with 10 bases between. In germline, CDR1 is LGHNA, CDR2 YNFKEQ. CDR3 nucleotides: TGTGCCAGCAGCCAAGCCTCTAACGGTGAAAAACTGTTTTTT. Translating it yields CASSQASNGEKLFF.

The V call is TRBV27, the J call TRBJ2-2; weak D call: TRBD1 (6 bases). CDR3 length equals 15 residues. Germline V gene lookup returns CDR1 MNHEY and CDR2 SMNVEV (reference sequence). V was trimmed by 8 bases and J by 0 bases, leaving 13 bases between them. CDR3 coding DNA: TGTGCCAGCGGGGGCAGGCGCTCGAACACCGGGGAGCTGTTTTTT. This gives the protein CASGGRRSNTGELFF.

This clone showed up just a few times. The rearrangement links TRBV6-6 to TRBJ1-2, with TRBD1 identical over 8 bases. The CDR3 consists of 14 residues. Trimming at V came to 6 bases and at J to 6 bases, leaving 9 bases not matched to a gene. Germline CDR1 reads MNHNY; CDR2 reads SVGAGI (reference sequence). This CDR3 reads CASRTPGQAHGYTF. Written as DNA, the CDR3 is TGTGCCAGCAGGACACCGGGACAGGCCCATGGCTACACCTTC.